Following are 16 T cell receptor beta chains from one sample sequenced in a study of breast tumors, draining lymph nodes, adjacent tissues (TCRdb year 2016). Receptors were amplified or captured by multiplex PCR. The instrument given in TCRdb is Illumina HiSeq 2000. TCRdb handled the public reads itself, with Q25 trimming in fastp and clone calling in MiXCR, and kept productive beta chains. All rows with the same CDR3 protein become a single entry with the most common DNA and genes. The sample table records 70,000 or so distinct CDR3 sequences; around 43% of these occur just once. The ten largest clones represent roughly 8.1% of the sample. Sequenced input: breast tumor tissue. These receptors originate from a female donor with breast cancer. Some clones in this sample may be carry-over from other donors' samples.

Ten or more counts support this clonotype. V and J are TRBV9 and TRBJ2-7; tentatively, D is TRBD2 (6 bases). The CDR3 is 14 amino acids. Germline CDR1 SGDLS, CDR2 YYNGEE. Trimming stripped 6 bases from V and 3 bases from J, with 16 bases between. The CDR3 DNA reads TGTGCCAGCAATCCGGGGGAGGTGGGCTACGAGCAGTACTTC. Amino acids: CASNPGEVGYEQYF.

This clonotype was observed many times. CDR3 in amino acids: CASSQAGQGKGNQPQHF. In nucleotides, the CDR3 is TGTGCCAGCAGCCAGGCGGGACAGGGGAAGGGCAATCAGCCCCAGCATTTT. The chain recombines TRBV4-2 with TRBJ1-5; 10 nucleotides line up with TRBD1. The germline V gene has CDR1 LGHNA and CDR2 YNFKEQ. V shed 3 bases, J shed 2 bases, and the junction held 7 bases outside the gene matches. The CDR3 contains 17 residues.

The chain uses TRBV19 and TRBJ2-3, with 11 bases that match TRBD1. The CDR3 has 18 amino acids. The J segment lost 2 bases and the V segment lost 5 bases, leaving 12 bases of the junction unmatched. The germline V gene has CDR1 LNHDA and CDR2 SQIVND (reference sequence). This CDR3 reads CASSSYGTGGQYTDTQYF. CDR3 sequence (DNA): TGTGCCAGTAGTTCGTACGGGACAGGGGGGCAGTACACAGATACGCAGTATTTT.

Points on this clonotype: One junction end does not reproduce the germline sequence, and a read error may be involved. The CDR3 is CAISELTGGAGANVLAF. In DNA, the CDR3 is TGTGCCATCAGTGAGTTGACAGGGGGCGCTGGGGCCAACGTTCTGGCTTTC. This chain connects TRBV10-3 to TRBJ2-6; 10 bases map to TRBD1. Germline V gives CDR1 ENHRY, CDR2 SYGVKD. The CDR3 is 17 residues long.

About this clonotype itself: Likely a read error: the CDR3 ends without its conserved phenylalanine or tryptophan. V is TRBV2 and J is TRBJ1-4; unclear D gene. The CDR3 runs 11 residues. V was cut by 7 bases and J by 7 bases, with 7 bases left in between. Germline lookup yields CDR1 SNHLY and CDR2 FYNNEI. Written as DNA, the CDR3 is TGTGCCAGCACACAACGTGAAAAACTGTTTTCT. Protein sequence: CASTQREKLFS.

The sample holds many counts of this clonotype. This sequence joins TRBV7-9 and TRBJ2-7; D is unresolved. The CDR3 has 14 residues. Trimming shortened V by 0 bases and J by 2 bases, and 8 bases separated the two germline ends. Germline V gives CDR1 SEHNR, CDR2 FQNEAQ (reference sequence). CDR3 loop: CASSLALSPYEQYF. The CDR3 DNA is TGTGCCAGCAGCTTAGCGCTAAGCCCCTACGAGCAGTACTTC. Complete variable domain (other parts from reference TRBV7-9 and TRBJ2-7): DTGVSQNPRHKITKRGQNVTFRCDPISEHNRLYWYRQTLGQGPEFLTYFQNEAQLEKSRLLSDRFSAERPKGSFSTLEIQRTEQGDSAMYLCASSLALSPYEQYFGPGTRLTVT.

The J gene is TRBJ2-5, the V gene TRBV7-2; TRBD1 matches 10 bases. Per the germline V gene, CDR1 is SGHTA and CDR2 is FQGNSA. V lost 7 bases and J lost 3; bases outside the gene matches: 8. The CDR3 has 15 amino acids. The chain's CDR3 is CASNPGGTGEETQYF. For the CDR3, the DNA is TGTGCCAGCAACCCGGGGGGGACAGGGGAAGAGACCCAGTACTTC.

In regard to this clonotype: One base away lies a much larger clone, so this may be a sequencing read error. The CDR3, as DNA: TGTGCCAGCAGCTCCCTCCTGACAGGGGGCGATGGCTACCCCTTC. Its protein is CASSSLLTGGDGYPF. V gene TRBV7-2 combines with J gene TRBJ1-2; 10 bases are a match to TRBD1. Per the germline V gene, CDR1 is SGHTA and CDR2 is FQGNSA. The CDR3 runs 15 residues.

There are a few counts of this clonotype. The CDR3 DNA follows: TGTGCCAGCAGCTTAGATTCGTGGCCCGGGGGGACTGAAGCTTTCTTT. Translating it yields CASSLDSWPGGTEAFF. The V gene is TRBV13, the J gene TRBJ1-1; D is perhaps TRBD1 (5 bases). Deletions cut 1 base from V and 5 bases from J, with 17 bases between. Germline lookup yields CDR1 PRHDT and CDR2 FYEKMQ (reference sequence). This CDR3 has 16 amino acids.

The chain is built from TRBV6-1 and TRBJ2-1; TRBD2 matches at 14 bases. Germline V gene sequence: CDR1 MNHNS, CDR2 SASEGT. The CDR3 covers 17 residues. V gave up 7 bases and J gave up 1 base; unmatched junction bases: 6. The CDR3 nucleotides read TGTGCCAGCAAAGGGACTAGCGGGAGAACGTCCTACAATGAGCAGTTCTTC. It specifies CASKGTSGRTSYNEQFF.

This clonotype was observed many times. V and J are TRBV5-1 and TRBJ2-3; 12 positions agree with TRBD2. The CDR3 is made up of 17 amino acids. Germline-derived CDR1 and CDR2 are SGHRS and YFSETQ. Unmatched junction bases numbered 2, after V lost 0 bases and J lost 0 bases. The CDR3 loop reads CASSLGLAGASTDTQYF. Written as DNA, the CDR3 is TGCGCCAGCAGCTTGGGACTAGCGGGAGCTAGCACAGATACGCAGTATTTT. The variable domain in full, completed from reference TRBV5-1 and TRBJ2-3, reads KAGVTQTPRYLIKTRGQQVTLSCSPISGHRSVSWYQQTPGQGLQFLFEYFSETQRNKGNFPGRFSGRQFSNSRSEMNVSTLELGDSALYLCASSLGLAGASTDTQYFGPGTRLTVL.

A remark on this clonotype: The CDR3 carries no conserved terminal phenylalanine or tryptophan, so it likely arises from a read error. The limits of the CDR3 on the DNA are not certain, so only TCRdb's listed CDR3 is given. J is TRBJ2-2 and V is TRBV13; the table's D call, TRBD2, has no DNA check behind it. The CDR3 sequence runs 15 residues, both termini included. Germline lookup yields CDR1 PRHDT and CDR2 FYEKMQ (reference sequence). The CDR3 spells CASSPRRSNTGELVL.

The rearrangement links TRBV20-1 to TRBJ1-5; D possibly corresponds to TRBD1 (6 bases). Trimming pared 7 bases from V and 2 bases from J, leaving 18 bases between. Germline V gene lookup returns CDR1 DFQATT and CDR2 SNEGSKA (reference sequence). The CDR3 has 15 amino acids. CDR3 in amino acids: CSGAGGGSGNQPQHF. CDR3 nucleotide sequence: TGCAGTGGGGCGGGAGGGGGATCAGGCAATCAGCCCCAGCATTTT.

This clonotype was counted ten times or more. The chain is built from TRBV10-3 and TRBJ2-3; a weak D match, TRBD2 (6 bases). From germline, CDR1 is ENHRY and CDR2 SYGVKD. V shed 4 bases and J shed 6 bases, with 20 bases lying between them. The CDR3 is 16 residues long. This CDR3 is CAISGRLDPPQDTQYF. The CDR3 nucleotides read TGTGCCATCAGTGGACGACTAGACCCCCCACAGGATACGCAGTATTTT.

As concerns this clonotype: The missing conserved phenylalanine or tryptophan at the end of this CDR3 makes a read error likely. It is unclear where the CDR3 begins or ends on the DNA, so no DNA is shown, and the CDR3 is as TCRdb lists it. The chain is built from TRBV20-1 and TRBJ2-5; the D call TRBD1 from the table was never checked on the DNA. The CDR3 numbers 12 amino acids, ends counted. The germline V gene encodes CDR1 DFQATT and CDR2 SNEGSKA (reference sequence). CDR3 loop: CSGATPQEIPYL.

This clonotype is a singleton in its sample. Written as DNA, the CDR3 is TGTGCCAGCAGCACCTACAGGGGTGGCGATAATTCACCCCTCCACTTT. It codes for CASSTYRGGDNSPLHF. The rearrangement links TRBV7-2 to TRBJ1-6; 7 bases map to TRBD1. V was pared by 5 bases and J by 5 bases, with 9 bases of the junction left unmatched. The CDR3 contains 16 residues. Germline loops: CDR1 SGHTA, CDR2 FQGNSA.